Shown below are 28 T cell receptor beta chains from a single sample sequenced in a study of human T cells and chemical hapten exposure listed by TCRdb under 2021. Per the publication, the time point label means: patch test 1, 2 weeks after DPC sensitization. Reading the label with the study, this specimen's treatment or condition is: therapeutic diphenylcyclopropenone sensitization with weekly scalp DPC. The library was produced with RACE. The data were produced on a NextSeq 500. TCRdb handled the public reads itself, with Q25 trimming in fastp and clone calling in MiXCR, and kept productive beta chains. Every CDR3 protein is listed once, alongside the most common genes and DNA of its rows. The sample profile shows tens of thousands of distinct CDR3 sequences; 10% of them were found once. The ten largest clones add up to about 2.4% of the sample. The sequenced sample was whole blood, obtained in connection with sensitization to the hapten diphenylcyclopropenone (DPC). These receptors were taken from a man aged 35-49 years with alopecia areata. Some clones in this sample may be carry-over from other donors' samples.

This clonotype turned up a few times. The genes are TRBV18 and TRBJ1-4, with D unresolved. V was shortened by 0 bases and J by 4 bases, with 9 bases between the two germline ends. Germline V gene data show CDR1 as KGHSH and CDR2 as LQKENI. The CDR3 is 15 residues long. CDR3 residues: CASSPPLAYNEKLFF. DNA of the CDR3: TGTGCCAGCTCACCACCGTTGGCCTATAATGAAAAACTGTTTTTT.

This clonotype showed up just a few times. V and J are TRBV6-5 and TRBJ2-5, with D perhaps matching TRBD2 (8 bases). Trimming pared 6 bases from V and 2 bases from J, leaving 25 bases between. The length of the CDR3 is 18 residues. Germline V gene sequence: CDR1 MNHEY, CDR2 SVGAGI. CDR3 in amino acids: CASRRRQGTGGQQETQYF. The CDR3 DNA reads as TGTGCCAGCAGACGCAGACAGGGTACGGGAGGGCAACAAGAGACCCAGTACTTC.

This clonotype occurred a few times. This chain joins TRBV3-1 and TRBJ2-1; the D is unclear. Germline CDR1 LGHDT, CDR2 YNNKEL (reference sequence). The CDR3 contains 15 residues. V lost 4 bases and J lost 9, with 19 bases in between. In DNA form, the CDR3 reads TGTGCCAGCAGCCCTGGCCCGTGGGGTATGGGTGAGCAGTTCTTC. Protein: CASSPGPWGMGEQFF.

This clonotype was detected many times. The chain recombines TRBV4-3 with TRBJ1-2; D is perhaps TRBD1 (5 bases). Germline assignment: CDR1 LGHNA and CDR2 YSLEER. V was cut by 4 bases and J by 8 bases, with 14 bases left in between. The CDR3 is 13 residues long. In DNA form, the CDR3 reads TGCGCCAGCAGCCGGGACGTCTTAAGAGGCTACACCTTC. Amino acid sequence: CASSRDVLRGYTF.

This clonotype was found a few times. This sequence joins TRBV29-1 and TRBJ2-1; 7 bases map to TRBD1. This CDR3 has 13 amino acids. Germline lookup yields CDR1 SQVTM and CDR2 ANQGSEA. The V gene end was trimmed by 7 bases and the J gene end by 6 bases; junction bases not matched to a gene: 9. CDR3 in amino acids: CSAGTEKPNEQFF. CDR3 coding DNA: TGCAGCGCCGGGACAGAGAAGCCCAATGAGCAGTTCTTC.

V usage is TRBV7-2 and J usage is TRBJ2-2; D perhaps matches TRBD2 (5 bases). The V and J ends lost 5 bases and 6 bases respectively, with 16 bases between them. This CDR3 contains 15 residues. The V gene's germline CDR1 is SGHTA and CDR2 FQGNSA. CDR3 nucleotides: TGTGCCAGCAGCCTCGGACTCCCCCCGGCCGGGGAGCTGTTTTTT. Amino acids: CASSLGLPPAGELFF.

There are a few counts of this clonotype. V usage is TRBV7-9 and J usage is TRBJ1-4; D might be TRBD1 (6 bases). The CDR3 has 16 amino acids. The germline V gene encodes CDR1 SEHNR and CDR2 FQNEAQ (reference sequence). V was trimmed by 3 bases and J by 0 bases, leaving 11 bases between them. This chain's CDR3 is CASSLVSGATNEKLFF. CDR3 bases: TGTGCCAGCAGCTTGGTCTCAGGGGCAACTAATGAAAAACTGTTTTTT.

The chain uses TRBV5-4 and TRBJ2-4; D is undetermined. Trimming removed 4 bases from V and 5 bases from J, with 10 bases in between. The CDR3 covers 13 residues. CDR1 is SGHNT, CDR2 YYREEE, per germline (reference sequence). DNA for the CDR3: TGTGCCAGCAGCAGGCCCATTGAAAACATTCAGTACTTC. It encodes CASSRPIENIQYF.

This chain joins TRBV7-9 and TRBJ2-3; TRBD2 agrees at 9 bases. This CDR3 is built from 16 residues. The germline V gene has CDR1 SEHNR and CDR2 FQNEAQ (reference sequence). The V and J ends lost 1 base and 4 bases, in that order; junction bases with no gene match: 6. CDR3 in amino acids: CASSLVLAGDADTQYF. The CDR3 coding sequence is TGTGCCAGCAGCTTAGTATTAGCGGGAGATGCAGATACGCAGTATTTT.

This clonotype has more than one count but fewer than ten. The CDR3 here is CASRTLTSGNQETQYF. CDR3 nucleotides: TGTGCCAGCAGGACCCTGACTAGCGGGAATCAAGAGACCCAGTACTTC. The chain links TRBV5-4 to TRBJ2-5, with TRBD2 matching 11 bases. The trim removed 5 bases at V and 2 bases at J, leaving 8 bases unmatched. Per the germline V gene, CDR1 is SGHNT and CDR2 is YYREEE (reference sequence). The CDR3 consists of 16 residues.

This clonotype was seen a handful of times. This chain joins TRBV7-8 and TRBJ2-7, with no clear D. Germline V CDR1 and CDR2: SGHVS, FQNEAQ. CDR3 size: 14 residues. V shed 1 base and J shed 2 bases, with 9 bases lying between them. In nucleotides, the CDR3 is TGTGCCAGCAGCTTAGTCGGATTTGCCTACGAGCAGTACGTC. Residues: CASSLVGFAYEQYV.

There are many counts of this clonotype. The chain combines TRBV20-1 with TRBJ1-5; TRBD1 agrees at 7 bases. V was clipped by 6 bases and J by 0 bases; unmatched bases: 11. The CDR3 has 16 amino acids. CDR1 is DFQATT and CDR2 is SNEGSKA in the germline V gene (reference sequence). CDR3 sequence reads: CSATTVTGNSNQPQHF. The CDR3 nucleotides read TGCAGTGCAACGACCGTGACAGGGAATAGCAATCAGCCCCAGCATTTT.

This clonotype was detected a few times. This chain links TRBV15 with TRBJ2-5; D is possibly TRBD1 or TRBD2 (5 bases each). Trimming took off 1 base at V and 1 base at J, with 10 bases between the two ends. The CDR3 sequence is 15 residues long. In germline, CDR1 is LNHNV, CDR2 YYDKDF (reference sequence). CDR3 sequence reads: CATSRVSGAQETQYF. The CDR3 DNA reads as TGTGCCACCAGCAGAGTATCCGGGGCCCAAGAGACCCAGTACTTC.

There are many counts of this clonotype. This sequence joins TRBV5-1 and TRBJ2-7; D call uncertain. This CDR3 has 15 residues. Germline CDR1 and CDR2: SGHRS and YFSETQ. V gave up 1 base and J gave up 5 bases, with 16 bases separating them. CDR3 bases: TGCGCCAGCAGCTTGTCGTACTTCGAAGGTGACGAGCAGTACTTC. Translating it yields CASSLSYFEGDEQYF. Variable domain in full (rest from reference TRBV5-1 and TRBJ2-7): KAGVTQTPRYLIKTRGQQVTLSCSPISGHRSVSWYQQTPGQGLQFLFEYFSETQRNKGNFPGRFSGRQFSNSRSEMNVSTLELGDSALYLCASSLSYFEGDEQYFGPGTRLTVT.

This clonotype showed up just a few times. This chain links TRBV7-2 with TRBJ1-2; D uncertain. The germline CDR1 and CDR2 sequences are SGHTA and FQGNSA. The V gene lost 4 bases and the J gene lost 1 base, with 10 bases spanning the gap. The CDR3 runs to 14 residues. The CDR3 DNA reads as TGTGCCAGCAGCTCAACGGTCCTTAACTATGGCTACACCTTC. Encoded protein: CASSSTVLNYGYTF.

A few counts support this clonotype. The V gene is TRBV27, the J gene TRBJ1-3; 10 nucleotides line up with TRBD1. CDR1 MNHEY and CDR2 SMNVEV come from the germline V gene (reference sequence). This CDR3 comprises 15 residues. The trim removed 3 bases at V and 8 bases at J, leaving 7 bases unmatched. CDR3 coding DNA: TGTGCCAGCAGTTTCACGACAGGGGGCTCGGACACCATATATTTT. Amino acids: CASSFTTGGSDTIYF.

V is TRBV20-1 and J is TRBJ2-6; a possible D gene is TRBD2 (6 bases). With 5 bases removed from V and 2 bases from J, the gap between germline ends came to 10 bases. The CDR3 runs 14 residues. CDR1 is DFQATT, CDR2 SNEGSKA, per germline (reference sequence). The CDR3 DNA reads as TGCAGTGCTCTACGGGAGACTGGGGCCAACGTCCTGACTTTC. Translating it yields CSALRETGANVLTF.

The rearrangement uses TRBV20-1 and TRBJ2-1; D call uncertain. The length of the CDR3 is 14 residues. The V and J ends lost 0 bases and 0 bases respectively, with 6 bases between them. The germline V gene has CDR1 DFQATT and CDR2 SNEGSKA (reference sequence). CDR3 protein: CSARDLSSYNEQFF. CDR3 nucleotides: TGCAGTGCTAGAGACCTGAGCTCCTACAATGAGCAGTTCTTC.

This clonotype showed up just a few times. The gene calls are TRBV6-6 and TRBJ2-7; maybe TRBD1 (5 bases). Trimming pared 2 bases from V and 3 bases from J, leaving 14 bases between. This CDR3 has 15 residues. Germline CDR1 and CDR2: MNHNY and SVGAGI (reference sequence). CDR3 protein: CASSYPQGIGYEQYF. The CDR3 nucleotides read TGTGCCAGCAGTTACCCCCAGGGCATCGGCTACGAGCAGTACTTC.

This clonotype was seen repeatedly, ten times or more. The V call is TRBV30, the J call TRBJ1-2; tentatively, D is TRBD1 (5 bases). The CDR3 runs to 14 residues. From germline, CDR1 is GTSNPN and CDR2 SVGIG (reference sequence). V lost 0 bases and J lost 4, with 12 bases in between. The CDR3 sequence: CAWSVSRGGYGYTF. CDR3 nucleotides: TGTGCCTGGAGTGTATCCCGGGGCGGCTATGGCTACACCTTC.

Ten or more counts support this clonotype. The V gene is TRBV6-5, the J gene TRBJ2-1; 7 bases line up with TRBD2. Per germline, CDR1 MNHEY and CDR2 SVGAGI. V was pared by 5 bases and J by 10 bases, with 2 bases of the junction left unmatched. This CDR3 contains 11 residues. The CDR3: CASSHGGEQFF. In DNA form, the CDR3 reads TGTGCCAGCAGTCACGGGGGGGAGCAGTTCTTC.

The chain carries TRBV2 and TRBJ1-5; 8 nucleotides line up with TRBD1. The length of the CDR3 is 13 residues. CDR1 SNHLY and CDR2 FYNNEI come from the germline V gene. With V trimmed by 7 bases and J by 6 bases, 5 bases remained unmatched. CDR3 residues: CASTGQGGQPQHF. The CDR3 bases are TGTGCCAGCACCGGACAGGGAGGTCAGCCCCAGCATTTT.

Only a few counts were recorded for this clonotype. V is TRBV11-3 and J is TRBJ2-5; D gene uncertain. V was shortened by 3 bases and J by 2 bases, with 7 bases between the two germline ends. The CDR3 loop spans 13 amino acids. From germline, CDR1 is SGHNT and CDR2 YENEEA. The CDR3 nucleotides read TGTGCCAGCAGCTTTAACCAGCAAGAGACCCAGTACTTC. Protein: CASSFNQQETQYF.

This chain connects TRBV7-2 to TRBJ2-3; the D gene is possibly TRBD1 (5 bases). Germline V gives CDR1 SGHTA, CDR2 FQGNSA. Trimming removed 7 bases at V and 0 bases at J, with 8 bases between. This CDR3 is 13 amino acids long. The CDR3 reads CASNSGSTDTQYF. In nucleotides, the CDR3 is TGTGCCAGCAACTCAGGGAGCACAGATACGCAGTATTTT.

The J gene is TRBJ2-5, the V gene TRBV6-2 or TRBV6-3; D is ambiguous. V was pared by 0 bases and J by 2 bases, with 7 bases between. CDR3 length: 14 residues. From germline, CDR1 is MNHEY and CDR2 SVGEGT. Here the CDR3 reads CASSYSRIQETQYF. As DNA, the CDR3 is TGTGCCAGCAGTTACTCGAGGATTCAAGAGACCCAGTACTTC.

This clonotype was detected only a few times. The chain recombines TRBV5-1 with TRBJ1-2, with a weak D call TRBD1 (6 bases). The germline V gene encodes CDR1 SGHRS and CDR2 YFSETQ. The CDR3 covers 18 residues. V lost 1 base and J lost 2, with 21 bases in between. The CDR3: CASSLPSFVQGRNYGYTF. For the CDR3, the DNA is TGCGCCAGCAGCTTGCCATCGTTCGTCCAGGGGCGAAACTATGGCTACACCTTC.

The chain combines TRBV6-5 with TRBJ1-4, with D unresolved. CDR3 length equals 15 residues. Trimming stripped 0 bases from V and 0 bases from J, with 5 bases between. Germline CDR1 reads MNHEY; CDR2 reads SVGAGI. CDR3 in DNA: TGTGCCAGCAGTTACTCGGCGGCAACTAATGAAAAACTGTTTTTT. Amino acid sequence: CASSYSAATNEKLFF.

The rearrangement links TRBV20-1 to TRBJ1-1; D unresolved. The CDR3 loop spans 14 amino acids. CDR1 is DFQATT, CDR2 SNEGSKA, per germline (reference sequence). Deletions cut 0 bases from V and 2 bases from J, with 10 bases between. This CDR3 is CSAREPGKNTEAFF. As DNA, the CDR3 is TGCAGTGCTAGAGAGCCGGGGAAAAACACTGAAGCTTTCTTT.